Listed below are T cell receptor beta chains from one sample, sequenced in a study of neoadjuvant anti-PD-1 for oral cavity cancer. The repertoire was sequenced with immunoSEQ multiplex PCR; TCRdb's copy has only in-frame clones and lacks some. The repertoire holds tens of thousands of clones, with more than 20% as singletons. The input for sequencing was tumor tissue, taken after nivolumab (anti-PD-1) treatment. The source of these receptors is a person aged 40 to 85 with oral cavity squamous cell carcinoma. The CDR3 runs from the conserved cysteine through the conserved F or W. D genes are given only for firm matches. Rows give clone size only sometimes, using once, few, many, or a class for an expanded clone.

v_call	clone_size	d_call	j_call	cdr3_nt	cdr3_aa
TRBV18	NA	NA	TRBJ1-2	TGTGCCAGCTCACCACGGGAGGGTTCGGCTAACTATGGCTACACCTTC	CASSPREGSANYGYTF
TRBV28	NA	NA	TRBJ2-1	TGTGCCAGCAGTCGTGGACCTATTAATGAGCAGTTCTTC	CASSRGPINEQFF
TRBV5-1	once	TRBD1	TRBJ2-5	TGCGCCAGCAGCTCCGGCCGACAGGGCTTGGAGACCCAGTACTTC	CASSSGRQGLETQYF
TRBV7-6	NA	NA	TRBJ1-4	TGTGCCAGCAGCCCTTCGACAGGAGGAAGGGAAAAACTGTTTTTT	CASSPSTGGREKLFF
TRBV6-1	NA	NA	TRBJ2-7	TGTGCCAGCAGTTTCCAGACAGGTACCTACGAGCAGTACTTC	CASSFQTGTYEQYF
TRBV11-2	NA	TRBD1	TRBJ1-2	TGTGCCAGCAGGAACCTACAGGGGGCGCGGAGGGGCGGCTACACCTTC	CASRNLQGARRGGYTF
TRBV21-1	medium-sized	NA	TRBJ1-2	TGTGCCAGCAGCAAAGGACCCACAACTAACTATGGCTACACCTTC	CASSKGPTTNYGYTF
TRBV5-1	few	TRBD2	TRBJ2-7	TGCGCCAGCAGCTTGGGGCCTAGCGGTCCCTACGAGCAGTACTTC	CASSLGPSGPYEQYF
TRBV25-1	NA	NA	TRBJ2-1	TGTGCCAGCAGTGAAGGGAGTTGGTCCTACAATGAGCAGTTCTTC	CASSEGSWSYNEQFF
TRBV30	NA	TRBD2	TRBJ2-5	TGTGCCTGGAACGATGGGCGGGGGGTGGAGACCCAGTACTTC	CAWNDGRGVETQYF
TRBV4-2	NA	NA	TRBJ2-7	TGTGCCAGCAGCCTGACAGGACCGGGCGAGCAGTACTTC	CASSLTGPGEQYF
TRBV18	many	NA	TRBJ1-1	TGTGCCAGCTCACCTGGGGGCCACACTGAAGCTTTCTTT	CASSPGGHTEAFF
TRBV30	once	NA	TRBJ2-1	TGTGCCTGCCATGGTTCTGACACCTCCTACAATGAGCAGTTCTTC	CACHGSDTSYNEQFF
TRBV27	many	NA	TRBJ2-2	TGTGCCAGCAGTTTATCTACCGGGAGAAAAACCGGGGAGCTGTTTTTT	CASSLSTGRKTGELFF
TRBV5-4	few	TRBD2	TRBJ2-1	TGTGCCAGCAGCCCGGGGCTAGCGGGGTTCTATGAGCAGTTCTTC	CASSPGLAGFYEQFF
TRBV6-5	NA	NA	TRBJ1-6	TGTGCCAGTTTCAGGGGTAAAGGATCACCCCTCCACTTT	CASFRGKGSPLHF
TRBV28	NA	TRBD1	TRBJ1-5	TGTGCCAGCAGTTTGGGCAGGGGGTTTAATAGCAATCAGCCCCAGCATTTT	CASSLGRGFNSNQPQHF
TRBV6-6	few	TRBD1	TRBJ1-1	TGTGCCAGCAGTCGGACAGGGGTTGACACTGAAGCTTTCTTT	CASSRTGVDTEAFF
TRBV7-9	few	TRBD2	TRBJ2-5	TGTGCCAGCAGCTTTAGCGGGGGGCAAGAGACCCAGTACTTC	CASSFSGGQETQYF
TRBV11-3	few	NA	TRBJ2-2	TGTGCCAGCAGCTCCAGGGATCCCGGGGAGCTGTTTTTT	CASSSRDPGELFF
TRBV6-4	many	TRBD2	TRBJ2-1	TGTGCCAGCAGTGAAGGTAGCGGGACCCTCTACAATGAGCAGTTCTTC	CASSEGSGTLYNEQFF
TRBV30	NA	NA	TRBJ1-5	TGTGCCTGGAGTGAGGGGAGTCAGCCCCAGCATTTT	CAWSEGSQPQHF
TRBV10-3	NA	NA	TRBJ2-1	TGTGCCATCAGTGCCTCTCTGCGGTCGCCACCCAATGAGCAGTTCTTC	CAISASLRSPPNEQFF
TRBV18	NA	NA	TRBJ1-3	TGTGCCAGCTCACCACCGAGTCTACAGGGACTTCTGACGGGAAACACCATATATTTT	CASSPPSLQGLLTGNTIYF
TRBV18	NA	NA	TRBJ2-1	TGTGCCAGCTCACCCCGGAGAGGAGAGGGATCAGGGTCGGCGCAGTTCTTC	CASSPRRGEGSGSAQFF
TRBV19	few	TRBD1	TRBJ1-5	TGTGCCAGTAGTATTCCCCGACAGGGGGCTAATCAGCCCCAGCATTTT	CASSIPRQGANQPQHF
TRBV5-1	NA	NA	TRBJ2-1	TGCGCCAGCAGCTTGAGGGCAGGGGTGGGCAATGAGCAGTTCTTC	CASSLRAGVGNEQFF
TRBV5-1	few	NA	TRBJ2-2	TGCGCCAGCAGCTTGGGGCCGACCGGGGAGCTGTTTTTT	CASSLGPTGELFF
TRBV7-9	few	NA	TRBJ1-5	TGTGCCAGCAGCTCCGGGCCGAATCAGCCCCAGCATTTT	CASSSGPNQPQHF
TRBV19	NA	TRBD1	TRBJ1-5	TGTGCCAGTAAGGGACAGGGGGACCAGCCCCAGCATTTT	CASKGQGDQPQHF
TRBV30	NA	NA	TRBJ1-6	TGTGCCTGGAGAGAACAGGGTAATTCACCCCTCCACTTT	CAWREQGNSPLHF
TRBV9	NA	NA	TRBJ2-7	TGTGCCAGCAGCGCCCGCGGAGAGGCCAGCTCCTACGAGCAGTACTTC	CASSARGEASSYEQYF
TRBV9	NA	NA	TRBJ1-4	TGTGTAGGGGCAGGGTTTAATGAAAAACTGTTTTTT	CVGAGFNEKLFF
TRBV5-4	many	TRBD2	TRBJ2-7	TGTGCCACCACCAAAGGGCTAGCGGGAGAGTACGAGCAGTACTTC	CATTKGLAGEYEQYF
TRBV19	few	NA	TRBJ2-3	TGTGCCAGTAGTACCACCATGAGCACAGATACGCAGTATTTT	CASSTTMSTDTQYF
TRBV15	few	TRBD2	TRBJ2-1	TGTGCCACCGAGGAGAGCGGGAATCCCTACAATGAGCAGTTCTTC	CATEESGNPYNEQFF
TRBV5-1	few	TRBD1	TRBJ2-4	TGCGCCAGCAGCCCCAAGGACAGGGGCAGACTAGCCAAAAACATTCAGTACTTC	CASSPKDRGRLAKNIQYF
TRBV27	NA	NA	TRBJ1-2	TGTGCCAGCAGTTTAGATAGCACGCCCACTAACTATGGCTACACCTTC	CASSLDSTPTNYGYTF
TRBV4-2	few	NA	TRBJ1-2	TGTGCCAGCAGCCAGGGCCAAGGGGGCTATGGCTACACCTTC	CASSQGQGGYGYTF
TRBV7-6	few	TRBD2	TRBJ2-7	TGTGCCAGCAGTTCTAGGACTAGCGGGTGGGACGAGCAGTACTTC	CASSSRTSGWDEQYF
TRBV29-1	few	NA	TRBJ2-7	TGCAGCGTTAGCCCCAGCCCCTACGAGCAGTACTTC	CSVSPSPYEQYF
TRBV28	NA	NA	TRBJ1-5	TGTGCCAGCAGTTTATATACTAGCAATCAGCCCCAGCATTTT	CASSLYTSNQPQHF
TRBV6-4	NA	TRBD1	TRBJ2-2	TGTGCCAGCAGACCGGGACAGGCGAACACCGGGGAGCTGTTTTTT	CASRPGQANTGELFF
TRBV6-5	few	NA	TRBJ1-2	TGTGCCAGCACCCCCCTTGGGGGGGCTTATGGCTACACCTTC	CASTPLGGAYGYTF
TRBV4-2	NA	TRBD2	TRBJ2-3	TGTGCCAGCAGCCAGGATTCCCTATCTTCTAGCGGAGGAAGCACAGATACGCAGTATTTT	CASSQDSLSSSGGSTDTQYF
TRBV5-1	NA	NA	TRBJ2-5	TGCGCCAGCAGCTCAACGGGAGCGAATCAAGAGACCCAGTACTTC	CASSSTGANQETQYF
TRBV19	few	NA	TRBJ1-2	TGTGCCAGTAGTATTCAGCAAAACTATGGCTACACCTTC	CASSIQQNYGYTF
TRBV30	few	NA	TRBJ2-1	TGTGCCTGGAGTGTACGGTGGAGGACCAATGAGCAGTTCTTC	CAWSVRWRTNEQFF
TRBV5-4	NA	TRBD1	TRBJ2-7	TGTGCCAGCAGCTCCAGGGGGTCGGTAGACGAGCAGTACTTC	CASSSRGSVDEQYF
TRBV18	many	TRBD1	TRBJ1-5	TGTGCCAGCTCACTAGGACAGGGGGACAATCAGCCCCAGCATTTT	CASSLGQGDNQPQHF